This T cell receptor beta chain was documented in a study of CD8 T cells in ankylosing spondylitis. This clonotype was seen only a few times. TCRdb redid the calling of the 5' RACE reads with MiXCR, one entry per CDR3 protein. Among under 300,000 distinct CDR3 sequences, about 10% were seen once, and the ten largest hold less than 8%. The V and J ends lost 2 bases and 3 bases respectively, with 9 bases between them. Germline V gene lookup returns CDR1 SGDLS and CDR2 YYNGEE. This CDR3 is built from 14 residues. Sequencing was done on a sample of blood, either unsorted or a sorted T cell fraction (not recorded which). The receptor's source is a male donor with ankylosing spondylitis or in good health (not recorded which). The rearrangement uses TRBV9 and TRBJ1-3; D is unresolved. The CDR3 DNA sequence: TGTGCCAGCAGCGTCGAGGGAATTGGAAACACCATATATTTT. As protein: CASSVEGIGNTIYF.